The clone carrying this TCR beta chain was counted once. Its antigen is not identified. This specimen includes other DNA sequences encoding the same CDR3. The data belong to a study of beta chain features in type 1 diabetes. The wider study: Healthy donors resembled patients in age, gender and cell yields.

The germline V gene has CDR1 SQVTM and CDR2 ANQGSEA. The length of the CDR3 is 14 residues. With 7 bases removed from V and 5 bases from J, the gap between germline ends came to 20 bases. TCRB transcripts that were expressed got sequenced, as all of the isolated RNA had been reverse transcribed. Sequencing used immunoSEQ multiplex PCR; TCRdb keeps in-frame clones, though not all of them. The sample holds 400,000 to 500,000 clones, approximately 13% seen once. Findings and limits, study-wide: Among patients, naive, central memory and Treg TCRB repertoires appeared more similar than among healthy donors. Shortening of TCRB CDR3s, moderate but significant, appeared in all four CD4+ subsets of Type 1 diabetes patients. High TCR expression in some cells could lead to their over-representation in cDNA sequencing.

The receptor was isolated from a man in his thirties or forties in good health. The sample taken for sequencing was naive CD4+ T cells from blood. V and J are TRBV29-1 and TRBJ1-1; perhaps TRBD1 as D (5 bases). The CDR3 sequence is CSALQDPRLTEAFF. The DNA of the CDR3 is TGCAGCGCGCTACAGGACCCTCGGTTGACTGAAGCTTTCTTT.